This T cell receptor beta chain is drawn from a study of cytomegalovirus exposure and HLA in healthy donors. Study in general: A subsequent analysis stated that the 100 to 150 validation repertoires were run on the same platform as the approximately 700 first-cohort repertoires. Findings and limits, study-wide: More than 150 TCR beta chains were listed as cytomegalovirus-associated. A subsequent analysis found that TCR clusters from the first cohort also tended to co-occur in the approximately 110 validation repertoires, with 90% to 95% of cluster scores above 0.

A remark on this clone: Its antigen is still unknown.

Here immunoSEQ multiplex PCR was the method, and the copy in TCRdb shows in-frame clones only, minus some. The table lists approximately 59,000 clones, 85% to 95% of them singletons. The donors were part of the approximately 120-subject validation cohort, which stood apart from the roughly 700-subject first cohort. This CDR3 is 16 amino acids long. With 4 bases clipped from V and 4 bases from J, the junction kept 13 bases outside the gene matches. CDR1 is SGHRS and CDR2 is YFSETQ in the germline V gene. This sequence was found in a woman under 30 in good health and CMV-seropositive. The sample comprised PBMCs. The genes are TRBV5-1 and TRBJ1-2, with TRBD1 matching over 7 bases. Here the CDR3 DNA reads TGCGCCAGCAGCCCCGCCACAGGGGATCCTACCTATGGCTACACCTTC. It translates to CASSPATGDPTYGYTF. The full variable domain, completed using reference TRBV5-1 and TRBJ1-2, is KAGVTQTPRYLIKTRGQQVTLSCSPISGHRSVSWYQQTPGQGLQFLFEYFSETQRNKGNFPGRFSGRQFSNSRSEMNVSTLELGDSALYLCASSPATGDPTYGYTFGSGTRLTVV.